A single sample is the source of the 13 T cell receptor beta chains below, sequenced in a study of cytomegalovirus exposure and HLA in healthy donors. Primers: 60 Vbeta forward and 13 Jbeta reverse. Clones were read by immunoSEQ multiplex PCR, and TCRdb kept only the in-frame ones, dropping some. The repertoire holds 95,000 to 150,000 clones, with 80% to 90% as singletons. The sequenced sample consisted of PBMCs. The receptor source for this set is a woman between 40 and 50 years old in good health and CMV-seropositive.

This clone was counted once. This chain joins TRBV19 and TRBJ2-7, with D perhaps matching TRBD1 (6 bases). The CDR3 extends over 14 amino acids. Trimming stripped 7 bases from V and 2 bases from J, with 15 bases between. The germline V gene encodes CDR1 LNHDA and CDR2 SQIVND (reference sequence). The CDR3 region has the DNA TGTGCCAGTATCGAATGGACAGCAACCTACGAGCAGTACTTC. Amino acid sequence: CASIEWTATYEQYF.

CDR3 sequence reads: CASSIRAGAGEQYF. The DNA of the CDR3 is TGTGCCAGCAGCATCCGCGCGGGGGCCGGCGAGCAGTACTTC. The chain couples TRBV27 to TRBJ2-7; the D gene is possibly TRBD2 (7 bases). Germline CDR1 reads MNHEY; CDR2 reads SMNVEV (reference sequence). Between the trimmed V and J ends, which lost 6 bases and 6 bases, there was a span of 18 bases. This CDR3 has 14 residues.

This clone was detected only a few times. This rearrangement joins TRBV2 to TRBJ1-5, with TRBD1 matching over 7 bases. V lost 6 bases to trimming and J lost 5 bases; unmatched junction nucleotides: 10. This CDR3 has 15 amino acids. The germline gives CDR1 SNHLY, CDR2 FYNNEI. The CDR3: CASRGTRDRDQPQHF. Written as DNA, the CDR3 is TGTGCCAGCAGGGGAACCCGGGACAGAGATCAGCCCCAGCATTTT.

Note on this clone: Other nucleotide sequences from this sample produce the same CDR3. This chain joins TRBV7-2 and TRBJ2-7; 13 positions agree with TRBD2. V lost 7 bases to trimming and J lost 5 bases; unmatched junction nucleotides: 11. The CDR3 sequence is 16 residues long. Germline V gene data show CDR1 as SGHTA and CDR2 as FQGNSA. The CDR3 coding sequence is TGTGCCAGCACCGAAACTAGCGGGAGGGCCCCCGACGAGCAGTACTTC. Its protein is CASTETSGRAPDEQYF.

This sequence joins TRBV30 and TRBJ2-7; D is unclear. V shed 2 bases and J shed 4 bases, with 9 bases lying between them. CDR1 and CDR2 (germline): GTSNPN, SVGIG (reference sequence). CDR3 length: 12 amino acids. For the CDR3, the DNA is TGTGCCTGGAGTCTCTCCCCTTACGAGCAGTACTTC. Residues: CAWSLSPYEQYF.

V usage is TRBV5-4 and J usage is TRBJ2-3; possible D gene TRBD2, 6 bases. Looked up from germline, CDR1 is SGHNT and CDR2 is YYREEE (reference sequence). The CDR3 loop spans 17 amino acids. V was shortened by 0 bases and J by 11 bases, with 25 bases between the two germline ends. CDR3 DNA sequence: TGTGCCAGCAGCTTGGCCTTGCTAGCGCGACCGCGGGGCGGGCAGTATTTT. Translation gives CASSLALLARPRGGQYF.

The chain uses TRBV19 and TRBJ1-3; TRBD1 is a possible D gene (5 bases). The V gene lost 7 bases and the J gene lost 0 bases, with 13 bases spanning the gap. Germline-derived CDR1 and CDR2 are LNHDA and SQIVND (reference sequence). The CDR3 extends over 15 amino acids. For the CDR3, the DNA is TGTGCCAGTACCGCCGGACAAATCTCTGGAAACACCATATATTTT. Encoded protein: CASTAGQISGNTIYF.

There are a few counts of this clone. CDR3 amino acids: CASSLGSGGYNEQFF. The CDR3, as DNA: TGTGCCAGCAGCTTAGGTAGCGGGGGCTACAATGAGCAGTTCTTC. The chain is built from TRBV7-2 and TRBJ2-1; TRBD2 aligns across 9 bases. The CDR3 has 15 residues. Germline V lookup: CDR1 SGHTA, CDR2 FQGNSA. The V segment lost 1 base and the J segment 3 bases; nucleotides outside the gene matches: 1.

The chain recombines TRBV19 with TRBJ2-2; possible D gene TRBD1, 5 bases. In germline, CDR1 is LNHDA, CDR2 SQIVND (reference sequence). V was shortened by 8 bases and J by 2 bases, with 6 bases between the two germline ends. This CDR3 region has 12 residues. The CDR3 DNA is TGTGCCAGTGGACATAACACCGGGGAGCTGTTTTTT. This sequence encodes CASGHNTGELFF. Drawing the rest from reference TRBV19 and TRBJ2-2, the complete variable domain is DGGITQSPKYLFRKEGQNVTLSCEQNLNHDAMYWYRQDPGQGLRLIYYSQIVNDFQKGDIAEGYSVSREKKESFPLTVTSAQKNPTAFYLCASGHNTGELFFGEGSRLTVL.

This clone was counted only a few times. V usage is TRBV6-1 and J usage is TRBJ1-3, with D uncertain. Germline V gene sequence: CDR1 MNHNS, CDR2 SASEGT. Deletions cut 2 bases from V and 4 bases from J, with 15 bases between. The length of the CDR3 is 16 residues. The CDR3 coding sequence is TGTGCCAGCAGTGAACCTTTCGAATCCGCGGGAAACACCATATATTTT. This sequence encodes CASSEPFESAGNTIYF.

V usage is TRBV15 and J usage is TRBJ1-5; D ambiguous. Trimming took off 4 bases at V and 3 bases at J, with 4 bases between the two ends. Germline lookup yields CDR1 LNHNV and CDR2 YYDKDF (reference sequence). The CDR3 spans 12 residues. The CDR3, as DNA: TGTGCCACCAGCATGTACAATCAGCCCCAGCATTTT. This translates into CATSMYNQPQHF. Supplemented by reference TRBV15 and TRBJ1-5, the full variable domain reads DAMVIQNPRYQVTQFGKPVTLSCSQTLNHNVMYWYQQKSSQAPKLLFHYYDKDFNNEADTPDNFQSRRPNTSFCFLDIRSPGLGDTAMYLCATSMYNQPQHFGDGTRLSIL.

The rearrangement uses TRBV28 and TRBJ2-7; the D gene is possibly TRBD1 (6 bases). The V gene lost 4 bases and the J gene lost 4 bases, with 17 bases spanning the gap. Per germline, CDR1 MDHEN and CDR2 SYDVKM. The CDR3 has 15 residues. The CDR3 DNA follows: TGTGCCAGCAGTTCTGACAGGACCGAATCTTACGAGCAGTACTTC. It codes for CASSSDRTESYEQYF.

The chain recombines TRBV27 with TRBJ1-2; 10 bases line up with TRBD1. Trimming at V came to 5 bases and at J to 5 bases, leaving 2 bases not matched to a gene. The CDR3 runs 13 residues. The germline gives CDR1 MNHEY, CDR2 SMNVEV (reference sequence). In DNA, the CDR3 is TGTGCCAGCAGTCCGGGACAGGGGTATGGCTACACCTTC. This codes for CASSPGQGYGYTF.